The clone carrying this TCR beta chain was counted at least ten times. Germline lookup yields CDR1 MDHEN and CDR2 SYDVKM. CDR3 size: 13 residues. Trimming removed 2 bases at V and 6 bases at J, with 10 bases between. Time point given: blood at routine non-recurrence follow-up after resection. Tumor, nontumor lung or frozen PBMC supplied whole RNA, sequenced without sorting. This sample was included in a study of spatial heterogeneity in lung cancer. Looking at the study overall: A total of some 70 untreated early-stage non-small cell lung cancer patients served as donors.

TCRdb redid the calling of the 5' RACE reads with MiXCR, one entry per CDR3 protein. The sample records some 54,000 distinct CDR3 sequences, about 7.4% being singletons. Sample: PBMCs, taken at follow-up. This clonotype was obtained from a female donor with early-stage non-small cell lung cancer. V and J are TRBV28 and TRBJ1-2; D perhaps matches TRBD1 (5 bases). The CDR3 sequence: CASSLRGFHGYTF. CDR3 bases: TGTGCCAGCAGTTTACGGGGGTTTCATGGCTACACCTTC.